The next 21 T cell receptor beta chains were all read from a single sample in a study of technical replicates of blood from a handful of donors. Produced via immunoSEQ multiplex PCR; TCRdb's table is partial and in-frame only. The table includes over 50,000 clones, about 88% detected once. The specimen was PBMCs. The receptors were sampled from a human donor in good health. Some clones in this sample may be carry-over from other donors' samples.

The V gene is TRBV6-1, the J gene TRBJ1-5; 8 nucleotides align to TRBD1. Trimming cost V 4 bases and J 2 bases; bases outside gene matches: 7. The CDR3 has 16 amino acids. Germline V gene lookup returns CDR1 MNHNS and CDR2 SASEGT. The CDR3 DNA reads TGTGCCAGCAGTGCCGGGACAGGACAAGGCAATCAGCCCCAGCATTTT. Its translation: CASSAGTGQGNQPQHF.

V gene TRBV7-8 combines with J gene TRBJ1-6; 11 bases fit TRBD1. After removal of 1 base from V and 9 bases from J, the junction contained 5 bases not matched to a gene. This CDR3 region has 16 residues. Germline-derived CDR1 and CDR2 are SGHVS and FQNEAQ. This CDR3 is CASSLDWTGGRSPLHF. CDR3 nucleotides: TGTGCCAGCAGCTTAGACTGGACAGGGGGCCGTTCACCCCTCCACTTT. The whole variable domain, remainder taken from reference TRBV7-8 and TRBJ1-6, is GAGVSQSPRYKVAKRGQDVALRCDPISGHVSLFWYQQALGQGPEFLTYFQNEAQLDKSGLPSDRFFAERPEGSVSTLKIQRTQQEDSAVYLCASSLDWTGGRSPLHFGNGTRLTVT.

This sequence joins TRBV18 and TRBJ2-2; 11 bases line up with TRBD2. The CDR3 is made up of 17 amino acids. Germline values: CDR1 KGHSH, CDR2 LQKENI. The V gene end was trimmed by 2 bases and the J gene end by 4 bases; junction bases not matched to a gene: 6. The CDR3: CASSPIAGGRGTGELFF. For the CDR3, the DNA is TGTGCCAGCTCACCAATAGCGGGAGGGCGCGGCACCGGGGAGCTGTTTTTT.

This clone appeared once. The J gene is TRBJ1-2, the V gene TRBV10-3; D gene ambiguous. The V end lost 4 bases, the J end lost 6 bases, and 9 bases lay between the germline ends. The germline CDR1 and CDR2 sequences are ENHRY and SYGVKD. The CDR3 is 12 residues long. CDR3 bases: TGTGCCATCAGTGGGCAGTCCGATGGCTACACCTTC. As protein: CAISGQSDGYTF.

The chain carries TRBV7-8 and TRBJ2-7; D possibly corresponds to TRBD1 (6 bases). CDR1 and CDR2 (germline): SGHVS, FQNEAQ. The V gene lost 0 bases and the J gene lost 1 base, with 19 bases spanning the gap. The CDR3 has 18 amino acids. The CDR3: CASSLARFEGDTSYEQYF. The CDR3 DNA reads TGTGCCAGCAGCTTAGCTCGGTTCGAGGGGGACACATCCTACGAGCAGTACTTC.

This clone was observed at least ten times. The chain has TRBV5-1 and TRBJ2-1; possible D gene TRBD2, 6 bases. The CDR3 contains 17 residues. V lost 1 base and J 8 bases, leaving 22 bases between the germline ends. Germline lookup yields CDR1 SGHRS and CDR2 YFSETQ. The CDR3 DNA sequence: TGCGCCAGCAGCTTGTGGGGGGTAAGCCTTGGGTCTCATGAGCAGTTCTTC. It encodes CASSLWGVSLGSHEQFF.

This chain joins TRBV5-6 and TRBJ2-5, with TRBD1 identical over 9 bases. The CDR3 contains 13 residues. After removal of 6 bases from V and 5 bases from J, the junction contained 5 bases not matched to a gene. Per the germline V gene, CDR1 is SGHDT and CDR2 is YYEEEE. The CDR3 DNA reads TGTGCCAGCACAGGGACAGGGAGTGAGACCCAGTACTTC. It specifies CASTGTGSETQYF.

V gene TRBV5-4 combines with J gene TRBJ2-2; TRBD2 aligns across 11 bases. Germline V gives CDR1 SGHNT, CDR2 YYREEE (reference sequence). The ends lost 4 bases at V and 0 bases at J; junction bases unmatched: 5. There are 17 residues in the CDR3. The CDR3 loop is CASSLGTSGSNTGELFF. For the CDR3, the DNA is TGTGCCAGCAGCCTCGGGACTAGCGGTTCGAACACCGGGGAGCTGTTTTTT.

V gene TRBV7-3 combines with J gene TRBJ2-1; 10 bases line up with TRBD2. Germline CDR1 reads SGHTA; CDR2 reads FQGTGA. The CDR3 consists of 16 residues. The ends lost 2 bases at V and 9 bases at J; junction bases unmatched: 10. CDR3 sequence reads: CASSLAPWASGGEQFF. The CDR3 nucleotides read TGTGCCAGCAGCTTAGCCCCCTGGGCTAGCGGGGGTGAGCAGTTCTTC. The variable domain in full, completed from reference TRBV7-3 and TRBJ2-1, reads GAGVSQTPSNKVTEKGKYVELRCDPISGHTALYWYRQSLGQGPEFLIYFQGTGAADDSGLPNDRFFAVRPEGSVSTLKIQRTERGDSAVYLCASSLAPWASGGEQFFGPGTRLTVL.

The chain recombines TRBV7-9 with TRBJ2-1; TRBD1 matches at 7 bases. With V trimmed by 4 bases and J by 2 bases, 14 bases remained unmatched. This CDR3 region has 18 residues. Germline values: CDR1 SEHNR, CDR2 FQNEAQ (reference sequence). This CDR3 is CASSSISWGQPTYNEQFF. Here the CDR3 DNA reads TGTGCCAGCAGCTCAATCTCTTGGGGACAGCCAACCTACAATGAGCAGTTCTTC.

The genes are TRBV7-9 and TRBJ2-3; D possibly corresponds to TRBD1 (5 bases). CDR1 is SEHNR and CDR2 is FQNEAQ in the germline V gene (reference sequence). The CDR3 is 16 amino acids. Trimming removed 5 bases at V and 5 bases at J, with 20 bases between. The CDR3 bases are TGTGCCAGCAGCCCCATATTAATAGCAGGGCTAGATACGCAGTATTTT. It yields the protein CASSPILIAGLDTQYF.

This clone has only a few counts. The CDR3 DNA reads TGTGCCAGTAGTACCAGACAGGGGGCTAACTATGGCTACACCTTC. It specifies CASSTRQGANYGYTF. This chain connects TRBV19 to TRBJ1-2, with 9 nucleotides matching TRBD1. The V segment lost 4 bases and the J segment 0 bases; nucleotides outside the gene matches: 3. From germline, CDR1 is LNHDA and CDR2 SQIVND (reference sequence). The CDR3 covers 15 residues.

The sample holds one count of this clone. J is TRBJ1-2 and V is TRBV6-5; TRBD1 might be the D (6 bases). The CDR3 loop spans 14 amino acids. Trimming stripped 5 bases from V and 4 bases from J, with 14 bases between. Per the germline V gene, CDR1 is MNHEY and CDR2 is SVGAGI. The DNA of the CDR3 is TGTGCCAGCAGTACTTCCGGACAGACCTATGGCTACACCTTC. Residues: CASSTSGQTYGYTF.

This CDR3 is CASSSQDYYGYTF. The CDR3, as DNA: TGTGCCAGCAGTTCGCAGGACTACTATGGCTACACCTTC. This rearrangement joins TRBV6-5 to TRBJ1-2, with D uncertain. The CDR3 contains 13 residues. Per the germline V gene, CDR1 is MNHEY and CDR2 is SVGAGI. The V and J ends lost 4 bases and 3 bases respectively, with 9 bases between them.

This chain links TRBV11-1 with TRBJ1-6; 8 nucleotides line up with TRBD1. V gave up 4 bases and J gave up 7 bases; unmatched junction bases: 6. The CDR3 is 15 residues long. Germline assignment: CDR1 SGHAT and CDR2 FQDESV (reference sequence). CDR3 bases: TGTGCCAGCAGCTCGGACAGGGCCAGAAATTCACCCCTCCACTTT. It translates to CASSSDRARNSPLHF. The complete variable domain, with remaining parts taken from reference TRBV11-1 and TRBJ1-6, reads EAEVAQSPRYKITEKSQAVAFWCDPISGHATLYWYRQILGQGPELLVQFQDESVVDDSQLPKDRFSAERLKGVDSTLKIQPAELGDSAMYLCASSSDRARNSPLHFGNGTRLTVT.

The chain carries TRBV7-8 and TRBJ2-7; tentative D call: TRBD2 (5 bases). CDR3 length: 16 amino acids. V lost 3 bases and J 0 bases, leaving 15 bases between the germline ends. Germline-derived CDR1 and CDR2 are SGHVS and FQNEAQ. The CDR3 loop reads CASSFGLLPSSYEQYF. The CDR3 region has the DNA TGTGCCAGCAGCTTCGGACTGCTACCGAGCTCCTACGAGCAGTACTTC.

This chain uses TRBV29-1 with TRBJ2-7, with D possibly being TRBD2 (5 bases). This CDR3 is built from 11 residues. Looked up from germline, CDR1 is SQVTM and CDR2 is ANQGSEA. The V end lost 0 bases, the J end lost 7 bases, and 7 bases lay between the germline ends. DNA of the CDR3: TGCAGCGTTGAAGATCGAGGGGAGCAGTACTTC. It translates to CSVEDRGEQYF.

The chain uses TRBV1 and TRBJ2-7; TRBD2, the table's D call, was not compared with the DNA. TRBV1 represents a pseudogene. The CDR3 has 18 amino acids. The CDR3 sequence: CTSSPPGLAGALSYEQYF. In DNA, the CDR3 is TGCACCAGCAGCCCCCCGGGACTAGCGGGGGCACTCTCCTACGAGCAGTACTTC.

The V call is TRBV7-2, the J call TRBJ1-2, with D possibly being TRBD1 (6 bases). The ends were cut back, 5 bases at V and 6 bases at J, with 16 bases in the middle. CDR3 length: 14 residues. Germline V lookup: CDR1 SGHTA, CDR2 FQGNSA. Here the CDR3 reads CASSPYGRTDGYTF. In DNA, the CDR3 is TGTGCCAGCAGCCCCTATGGACGGACAGATGGCTACACCTTC. The variable domain in full, completed from reference TRBV7-2 and TRBJ1-2, reads GAGVSQSPSNKVTEKGKDVELRCDPISGHTALYWYRQSLGQGLEFLIYFQGNSAPDKSGLPSDRFSAERTGGSVSTLTIQRTQQEDSAVYLCASSPYGRTDGYTFGSGTRLTVV.

V is TRBV5-6 and J is TRBJ2-2; D is uncertain. Germline V CDR1 and CDR2: SGHDT, YYEEEE. CDR3 length: 15 amino acids. Trimming left V 1 base short and J 0 bases short, with 7 bases between. This chain's CDR3 is CASSLIPANTGELFF. CDR3 DNA: TGTGCCAGCAGCTTGATCCCCGCGAACACCGGGGAGCTGTTTTTT.

The chain uses TRBV10-3 and TRBJ1-1; 10 bases agree with TRBD1. The CDR3 totals 12 residues. Per the germline V gene, CDR1 is ENHRY and CDR2 is SYGVKD. Germline trimming cut 6 bases from V and 8 bases from J; bases unmatched to any gene: 3. The CDR3 loop reads CAISPGQGEAFF. In nucleotides, the CDR3 is TGTGCCATCAGCCCGGGACAGGGGGAAGCTTTCTTT.